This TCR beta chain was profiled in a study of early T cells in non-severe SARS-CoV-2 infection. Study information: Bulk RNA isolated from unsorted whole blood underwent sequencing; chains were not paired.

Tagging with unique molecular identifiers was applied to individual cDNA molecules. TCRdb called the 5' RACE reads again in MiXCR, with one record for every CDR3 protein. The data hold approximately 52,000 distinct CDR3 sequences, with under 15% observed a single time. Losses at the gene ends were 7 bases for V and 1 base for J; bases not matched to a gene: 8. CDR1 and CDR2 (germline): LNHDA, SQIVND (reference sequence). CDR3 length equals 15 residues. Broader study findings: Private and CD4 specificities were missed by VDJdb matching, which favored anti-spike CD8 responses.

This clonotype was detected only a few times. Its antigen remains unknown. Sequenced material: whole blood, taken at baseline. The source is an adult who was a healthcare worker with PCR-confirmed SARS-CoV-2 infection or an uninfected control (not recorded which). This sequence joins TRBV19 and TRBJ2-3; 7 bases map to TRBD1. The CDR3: CASKDRVGGTDTQYF. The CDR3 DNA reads TGTGCCAGTAAAGACAGGGTCGGGGGCACAGATACGCAGTATTTT.